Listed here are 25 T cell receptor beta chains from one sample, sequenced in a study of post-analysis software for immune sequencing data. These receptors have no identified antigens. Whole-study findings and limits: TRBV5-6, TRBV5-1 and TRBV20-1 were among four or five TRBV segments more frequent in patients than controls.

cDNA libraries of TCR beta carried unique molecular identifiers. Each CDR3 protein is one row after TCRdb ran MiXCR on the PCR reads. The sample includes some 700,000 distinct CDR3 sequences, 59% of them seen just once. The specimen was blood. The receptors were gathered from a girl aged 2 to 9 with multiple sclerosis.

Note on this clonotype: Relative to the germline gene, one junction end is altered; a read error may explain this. In nucleotides, the CDR3 is TGTGCCAGCCGAGCTTTGGACAGACAAGAGATCCAGTACTTC. This translates into CASRALDRQEIQYF. V is TRBV6-5 and J is TRBJ2-5; maybe TRBD1 (6 bases). Per germline, CDR1 MNHEY and CDR2 SVGAGI. The CDR3 spans 14 residues.

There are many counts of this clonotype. The CDR3 spells CSVEDTGRIETQYF. CDR3 coding DNA: TGCAGCGTTGAAGACACGGGGCGGATCGAGACCCAGTACTTC. This chain connects TRBV29-1 to TRBJ2-5; either TRBD1 or TRBD2 may supply D (5 bases each). CDR1 and CDR2 (germline): SQVTM, ANQGSEA. The CDR3 sequence is 14 residues long. The V end was cut by 0 bases, the J end by 5 bases, with 13 bases between.

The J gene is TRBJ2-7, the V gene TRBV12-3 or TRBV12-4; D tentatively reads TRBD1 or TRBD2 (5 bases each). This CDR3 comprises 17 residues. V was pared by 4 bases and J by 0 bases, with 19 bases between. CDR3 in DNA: TGTGCCAGCAGTTCCTCCGGTGGGGGATCCAGCTCCTACGAGCAGTACTTC. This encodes CASSSSGGGSSSYEQYF.

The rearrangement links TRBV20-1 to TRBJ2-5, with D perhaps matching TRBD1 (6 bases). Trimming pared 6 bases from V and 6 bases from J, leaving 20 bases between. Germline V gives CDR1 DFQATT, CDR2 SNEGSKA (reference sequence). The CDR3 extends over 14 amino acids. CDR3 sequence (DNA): TGCAGTGCCCATCCAGGGGCCCTGCTGCAGACCCAGTACTTC. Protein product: CSAHPGALLQTQYF.

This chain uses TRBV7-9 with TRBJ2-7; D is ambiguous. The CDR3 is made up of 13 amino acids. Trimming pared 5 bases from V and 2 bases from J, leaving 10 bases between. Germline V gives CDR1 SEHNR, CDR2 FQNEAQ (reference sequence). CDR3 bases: TGTGCCAGCAGCAGGGTACCAACCTACGAGCAGTACTTC. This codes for CASSRVPTYEQYF.

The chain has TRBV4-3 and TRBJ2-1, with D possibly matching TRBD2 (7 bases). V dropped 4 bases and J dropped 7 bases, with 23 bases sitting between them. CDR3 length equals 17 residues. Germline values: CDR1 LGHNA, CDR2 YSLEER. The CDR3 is CASSRGSSTGGLNEQFF. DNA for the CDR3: TGCGCCAGCAGCCGCGGCAGCTCTACGGGGGGCCTGAATGAGCAGTTCTTC.

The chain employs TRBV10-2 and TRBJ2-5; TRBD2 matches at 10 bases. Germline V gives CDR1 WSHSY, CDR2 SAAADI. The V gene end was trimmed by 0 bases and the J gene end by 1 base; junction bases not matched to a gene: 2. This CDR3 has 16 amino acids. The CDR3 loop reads CASSESPSGGQETQYF. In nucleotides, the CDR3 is TGCGCCAGCAGTGAGTCCCCTAGCGGGGGCCAAGAGACCCAGTACTTC.

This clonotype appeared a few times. The CDR3 here is CASSLFDRVGMCEQYF. In DNA form, the CDR3 reads TGTGCCAGCAGCTTATTCGACAGGGTTGGTATGTGCGAGCAGTACTTC. The gene calls are TRBV7-9 and TRBJ2-5; TRBD1 aligns across 7 bases. The DNA end is a closer match to TRBJ2-7, so the J assignment may be wrong. CDR3 length: 16 amino acids. Germline lookup yields CDR1 SEHNR and CDR2 FQNEAQ (reference sequence).

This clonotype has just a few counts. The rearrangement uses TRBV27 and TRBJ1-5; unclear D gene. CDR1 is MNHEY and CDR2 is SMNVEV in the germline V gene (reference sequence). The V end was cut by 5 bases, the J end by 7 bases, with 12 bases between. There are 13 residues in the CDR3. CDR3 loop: CASSNTAGQPQHF. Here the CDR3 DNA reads TGTGCCAGCAGTAATACCGCCGGCCAGCCCCAGCATTTT.

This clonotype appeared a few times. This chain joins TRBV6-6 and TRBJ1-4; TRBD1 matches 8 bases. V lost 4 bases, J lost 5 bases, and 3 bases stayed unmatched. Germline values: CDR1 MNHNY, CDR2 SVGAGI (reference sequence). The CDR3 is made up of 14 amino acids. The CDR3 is CASSSGTGNEKLFF. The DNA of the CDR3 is TGTGCCAGCAGTTCCGGGACAGGAAATGAAAAACTGTTTTTT.

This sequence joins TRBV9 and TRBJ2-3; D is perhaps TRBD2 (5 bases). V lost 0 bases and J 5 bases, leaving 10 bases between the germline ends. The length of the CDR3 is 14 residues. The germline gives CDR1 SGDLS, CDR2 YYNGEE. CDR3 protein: CASSVDSVEDTQYF. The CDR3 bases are TGTGCCAGCAGCGTAGATAGCGTGGAAGATACGCAGTATTTT.

As DNA, the CDR3 is TGTGCCAGCAGAATAGGACAGGGGATTCTAATGAACACTGAAGCTTTCTTT. This gives the protein CASRIGQGILMNTEAFF. The chain couples TRBV12-3 or TRBV12-4 to TRBJ1-1; 9 bases map to TRBD1. This CDR3 spans 17 amino acids. Unmatched junction bases numbered 11, after V lost 6 bases and J lost 0 bases.

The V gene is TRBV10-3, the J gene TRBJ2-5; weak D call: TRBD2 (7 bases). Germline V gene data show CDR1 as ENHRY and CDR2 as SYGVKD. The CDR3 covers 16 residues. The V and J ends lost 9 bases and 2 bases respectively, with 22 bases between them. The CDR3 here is CAISSFGGRGQETQYF. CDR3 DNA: TGTGCCATATCGAGCTTCGGGGGGCGCGGACAAGAGACCCAGTACTTC.

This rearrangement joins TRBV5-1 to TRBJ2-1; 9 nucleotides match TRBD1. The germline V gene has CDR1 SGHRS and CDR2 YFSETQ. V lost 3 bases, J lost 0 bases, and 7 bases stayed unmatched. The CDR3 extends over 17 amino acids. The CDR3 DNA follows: TGCGCCAGCAGCTCATTCGGGACAGGGAGCTCCTACAATGAGCAGTTCTTC. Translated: CASSSFGTGSSYNEQFF.

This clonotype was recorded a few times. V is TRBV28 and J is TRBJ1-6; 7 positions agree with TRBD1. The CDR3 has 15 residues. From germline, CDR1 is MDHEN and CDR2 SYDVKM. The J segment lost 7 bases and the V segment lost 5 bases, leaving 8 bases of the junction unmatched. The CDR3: CASSLGGQGNSPLHF. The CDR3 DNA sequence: TGTGCCAGCAGTCTAGGGGGCCAGGGGAATTCACCCCTCCACTTT.

The CDR3 DNA reads TGCAGCGTTGAAAGAACAGGGGACACAGATACGCAGTATTTT. Its protein is CSVERTGDTDTQYF. V and J are TRBV29-1 and TRBJ2-3; 7 bases map to TRBD1. CDR3 size: 14 residues. Losses at the gene ends were 2 bases for V and 2 bases for J; bases not matched to a gene: 4. The V gene's germline CDR1 is SQVTM and CDR2 ANQGSEA.

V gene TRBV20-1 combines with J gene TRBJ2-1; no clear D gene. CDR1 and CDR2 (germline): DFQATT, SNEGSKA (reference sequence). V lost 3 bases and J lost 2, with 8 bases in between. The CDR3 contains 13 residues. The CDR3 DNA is TGCAGTGCTAGCTTACGGGCCTACAATGAGCAGTTCTTC. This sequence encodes CSASLRAYNEQFF.

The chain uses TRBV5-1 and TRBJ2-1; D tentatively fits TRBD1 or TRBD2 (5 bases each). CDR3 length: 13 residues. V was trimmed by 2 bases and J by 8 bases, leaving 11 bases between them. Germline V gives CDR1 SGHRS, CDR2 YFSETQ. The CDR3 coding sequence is TGCGCCAGCAGCTTTCAGGGTAGCGATGAGCAGTTCTTC. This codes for CASSFQGSDEQFF. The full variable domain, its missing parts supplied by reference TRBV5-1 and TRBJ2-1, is KAGVTQTPRYLIKTRGQQVTLSCSPISGHRSVSWYQQTPGQGLQFLFEYFSETQRNKGNFPGRFSGRQFSNSRSEMNVSTLELGDSALYLCASSFQGSDEQFFGPGTRLTVL.

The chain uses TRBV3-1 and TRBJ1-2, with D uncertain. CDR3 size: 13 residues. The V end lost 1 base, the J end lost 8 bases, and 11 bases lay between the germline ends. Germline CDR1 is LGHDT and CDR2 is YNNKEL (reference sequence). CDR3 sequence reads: CASSQGVSAGYTF. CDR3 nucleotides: TGTGCCAGCAGCCAAGGGGTCTCTGCCGGCTACACCTTC.

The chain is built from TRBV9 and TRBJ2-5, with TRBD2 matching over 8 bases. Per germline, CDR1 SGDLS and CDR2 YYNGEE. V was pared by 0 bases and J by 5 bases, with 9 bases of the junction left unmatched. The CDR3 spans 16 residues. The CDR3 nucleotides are TGTGCCAGCAGCGTAGGGAGAGCGGGGGTGCGGGAGACCCAGTACTTC. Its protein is CASSVGRAGVRETQYF.

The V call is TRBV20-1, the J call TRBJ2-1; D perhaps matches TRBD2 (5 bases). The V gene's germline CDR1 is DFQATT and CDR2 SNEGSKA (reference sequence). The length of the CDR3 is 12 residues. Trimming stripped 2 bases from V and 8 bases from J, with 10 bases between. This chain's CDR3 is CSARSGVDEQFF. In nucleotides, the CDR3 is TGCAGTGCTAGATCCGGGGTCGATGAGCAGTTCTTC.

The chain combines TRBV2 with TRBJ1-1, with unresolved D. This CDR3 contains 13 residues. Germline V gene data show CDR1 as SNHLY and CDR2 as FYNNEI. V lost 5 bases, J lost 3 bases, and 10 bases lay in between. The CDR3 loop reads CASSQMGHTEAFF. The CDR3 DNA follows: TGTGCCAGCAGTCAAATGGGCCACACTGAAGCTTTCTTT.

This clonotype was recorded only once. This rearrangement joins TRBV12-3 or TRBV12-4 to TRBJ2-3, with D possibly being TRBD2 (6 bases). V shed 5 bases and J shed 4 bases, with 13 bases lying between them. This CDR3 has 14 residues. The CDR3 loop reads CASSPPGDADTQYF. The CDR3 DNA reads TGTGCCAGCAGTCCCCCGGGGGATGCAGATACGCAGTATTTT.

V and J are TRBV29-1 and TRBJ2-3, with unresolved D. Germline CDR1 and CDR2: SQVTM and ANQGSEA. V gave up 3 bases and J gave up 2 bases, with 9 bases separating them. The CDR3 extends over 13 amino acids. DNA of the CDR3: TGCAGCGTTGAGCCCCCTAACACAGATACGCAGTATTTT. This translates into CSVEPPNTDTQYF.

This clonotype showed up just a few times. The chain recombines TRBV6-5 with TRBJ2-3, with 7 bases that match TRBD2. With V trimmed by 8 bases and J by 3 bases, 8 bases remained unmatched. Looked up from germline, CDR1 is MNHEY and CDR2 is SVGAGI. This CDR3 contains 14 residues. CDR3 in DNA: TGTGCCAGCCACGGGGCTAGCGGAACAGATACGCAGTATTTT. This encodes CASHGASGTDTQYF.